These 6 T cell receptor beta chains came from one sample sequenced in a study of blood T cell repertoires in COVID-19. Profiled with immunoSEQ multiplex PCR; TCRdb holds only in-frame clones, not every one. This table holds roughly 150,000 clones, around nine tenths found once. The sequencing input was peripheral blood. The receptors originated from a human donor in a cohort sampled during active COVID-19.

The chain links TRBV9 to TRBJ2-7; no definite D call. The CDR3 extends over 14 amino acids. CDR1 is SGDLS, CDR2 YYNGEE, per germline. V gave up 0 bases and J gave up 2 bases, with 9 bases separating them. The CDR3 loop reads CASSVGQSTYEQYF. The CDR3 coding sequence is TGTGCCAGCAGCGTAGGGCAGTCCACCTACGAGCAGTACTTC.

Details on this clone: One end of the junction does not line up with germline, which may come from a read error. The rearrangement joins TRBV7-2 to TRBJ2-2, with D perhaps matching TRBD1 (6 bases). The V gene's germline CDR1 is SGHTA and CDR2 FQGNSA. CDR3 length equals 16 residues. The CDR3 protein is CASSFRAGRGHRGAVF. The CDR3, as DNA: TGTGCCAGCAGCTTTAGAGCAGGAAGGGGACACCGGGGAGCTGTTTTT.

This chain connects TRBV7-2 to TRBJ2-3; 10 nucleotides agree with TRBD2. The CDR3 contains 16 residues. The ends lost 3 bases at V and 2 bases at J; junction bases unmatched: 5. CDR1 is SGHTA, CDR2 FQGNSA, per germline. The CDR3 nucleotides read TGTGCCAGCAGCTTTACAAGCGGGAGGGCCACAGATACGCAGTATTTT. Translated: CASSFTSGRATDTQYF.

V and J are TRBV5-1 and TRBJ2-5; TRBD1 might be the D (5 bases). Deletions cut 6 bases from V and 4 bases from J, with 19 bases between. CDR1 SGHRS and CDR2 YFSETQ come from the germline V gene. This CDR3 has 15 amino acids. CDR3 in DNA: TGCGCCAGCACCCATGGGGCAGGATCGGGAGAGACCCAGTACTTC. Its protein product is CASTHGAGSGETQYF.

The chain carries TRBV7-2 and TRBJ2-7; D might be TRBD1 (5 bases). V was trimmed by 5 bases and J by 7 bases, leaving 18 bases between them. The CDR3 length is 14 residues. CDR1 is SGHTA, CDR2 FQGNSA, per germline. The CDR3 loop is CASSPWADSREQYF. CDR3 nucleotides: TGTGCCAGCAGCCCCTGGGCAGACAGCCGAGAGCAGTACTTC.

This CDR3 is CASSTRGGRTDTQYF. CDR3 in DNA: TGTGCCAGCAGCACACGAGGGGGCCGCACAGATACGCAGTATTTT. The chain uses TRBV3-1 (or the pseudogene TRBV3-2) and TRBJ2-3; 7 nucleotides agree with TRBD1. CDR3 size: 15 residues. V lost 5 bases and J lost 1; bases outside the gene matches: 6. Germline-derived CDR1 and CDR2 are LGHDT and YNNKEL (reference sequence).